Included here is one T cell receptor beta chain sequence, with context. As yet, its antigen is unknown. The sample belongs to a study of T cell responses to AZD1222 COVID-19 vaccine. TCRdb's copy holds only in-frame clones and misses some; the assay was immunoSEQ multiplex PCR. The sample shows roughly 140,000 clones, around 88% of them seen only once. Findings of the study overall: No repertoire was sampled before or during the peak T cell response, only after it.

Trimming at V came to 2 bases and at J to 4 bases, leaving 8 bases not matched to a gene. Germline CDR1 and CDR2: LGHDT and YNNKEL (reference sequence). This CDR3 has 16 residues. The rearrangement uses TRBV3-1 (or the pseudogene TRBV3-2) and TRBJ1-3, with TRBD1 matching over 7 bases. This TCR was sampled from an adult in good health. Sequences were derived from peripheral blood, sampled on day 0 of AZD1222 vaccination. The chain's CDR3 is CASSQTPGGMGNTIYF. The DNA of the CDR3 is TGTGCCAGCAGCCAAACTCCAGGGGGTATGGGAAACACCATATATTTT.